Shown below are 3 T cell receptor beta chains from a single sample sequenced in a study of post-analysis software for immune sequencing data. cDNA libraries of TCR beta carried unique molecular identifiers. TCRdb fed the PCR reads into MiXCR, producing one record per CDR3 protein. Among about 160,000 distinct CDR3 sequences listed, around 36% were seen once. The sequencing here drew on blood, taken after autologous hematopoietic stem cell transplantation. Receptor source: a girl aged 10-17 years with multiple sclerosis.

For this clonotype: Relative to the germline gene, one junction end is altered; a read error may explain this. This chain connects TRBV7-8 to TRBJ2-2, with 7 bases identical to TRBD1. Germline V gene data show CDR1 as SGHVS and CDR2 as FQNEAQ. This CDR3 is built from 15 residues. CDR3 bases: TGTGCCAGCAGCTTTGGGGACAGAAACAGCGGGGAGCTGTTTTTT. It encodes CASSFGDRNSGELFF.

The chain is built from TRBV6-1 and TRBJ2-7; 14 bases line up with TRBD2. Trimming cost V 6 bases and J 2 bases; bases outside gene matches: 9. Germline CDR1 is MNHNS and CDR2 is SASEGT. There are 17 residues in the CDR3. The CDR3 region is CASRGTRTSGRPYEQYF. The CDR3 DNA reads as TGTGCCAGCAGAGGGACAAGGACTAGCGGGAGGCCCTACGAGCAGTACTTC.

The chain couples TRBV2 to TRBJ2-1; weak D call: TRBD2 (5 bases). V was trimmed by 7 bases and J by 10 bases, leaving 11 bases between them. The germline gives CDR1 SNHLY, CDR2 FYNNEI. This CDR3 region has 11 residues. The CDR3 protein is CASITSGEQFF. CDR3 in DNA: TGTGCCAGCATCACTAGTGGGGAGCAGTTCTTC.